This entry concerns a single TCR beta chain. No antigen is known for it. Oncomine TCR Beta short-read sequencing was applied to DNA from cultured CD4+ T cells. In this case, cultured CD4+ T cells provided the extracted genomic DNA. TCRdb reprocessed the PCR reads with MiXCR, giving one entry per CDR3 protein. The sample has over 10,000 distinct CDR3 sequences; roughly 45% are singletons. Germline trimming cut 6 bases from V and 7 bases from J; bases unmatched to any gene: 4. This CDR3 is built from 13 residues. In germline, CDR1 is SNHLY, CDR2 FYNNEI. The data originate from a study of vaccination and CD4 T cells after COVID-19. Background on the study: Post-vaccination samples were procured at a median of approximately 72 days following dose two (range 14 to 241).

Regarding treatment: approximately nine-day PBMC culture with coronavirus spike peptide pools or control peptides (ViraFEST assay). The material was CD4+ T cells from blood, cultured in vitro, obtained after SARS-CoV-2 vaccination. This TCR came from a human donor who had recovered from COVID-19. This chain links TRBV2 with TRBJ1-5; 9 nucleotides line up with TRBD1. CDR3 nucleotides: TGTGCCAGCAGGGGGACAGGGAGCCAGCCCCAGCATTTT. This sequence encodes CASRGTGSQPQHF.